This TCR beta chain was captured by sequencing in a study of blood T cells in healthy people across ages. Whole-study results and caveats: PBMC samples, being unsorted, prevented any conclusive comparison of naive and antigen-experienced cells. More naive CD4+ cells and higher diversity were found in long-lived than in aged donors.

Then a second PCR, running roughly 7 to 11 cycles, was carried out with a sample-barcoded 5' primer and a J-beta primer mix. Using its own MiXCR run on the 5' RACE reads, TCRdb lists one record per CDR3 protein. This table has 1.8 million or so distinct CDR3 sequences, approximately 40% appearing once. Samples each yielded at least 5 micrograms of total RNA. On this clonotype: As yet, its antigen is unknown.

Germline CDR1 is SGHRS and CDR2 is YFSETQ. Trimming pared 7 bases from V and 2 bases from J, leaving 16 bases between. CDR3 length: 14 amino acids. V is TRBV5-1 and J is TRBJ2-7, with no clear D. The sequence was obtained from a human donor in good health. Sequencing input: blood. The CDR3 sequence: CASSPNGSPYEQYF. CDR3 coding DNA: TGCGCCAGCTCTCCTAACGGGTCACCCTACGAGCAGTACTTC.